This T cell receptor beta chain was captured by sequencing in a study of breast tumors, draining lymph nodes, adjacent tissues. TCRdb re-derived calls from the multiplex PCR reads in MiXCR, one entry per CDR3 protein. The table has approximately 140,000 distinct CDR3 sequences, around a third seen once. The lymph nodes were axillary draining lymph nodes from breast cancer patients. The CDR3 sequence is 13 residues long. V dropped 4 bases and J dropped 4 bases, with 11 bases sitting between them. Germline CDR1 MDHEN, CDR2 SYDVKM. V usage is TRBV28 and J usage is TRBJ2-7; tentatively, D is TRBD2 (6 bases). Specimen: axillary lymph node tissue. This sequence originates from a female donor with breast cancer. Some clones in this sample may be carry-over from other donors' samples. The CDR3 loop reads CASSWQGGYEQYF. The CDR3 DNA reads as TGTGCCAGCAGTTGGCAGGGAGGTTACGAGCAGTACTTC.